This T cell receptor (beta chain) is drawn from a study of blood T cell repertoires in COVID-19. In the study overall: The United States, Italy and Spain provided the acute and convalescent COVID-19 samples.

The repertoire was sequenced with immunoSEQ multiplex PCR; TCRdb's copy has only in-frame clones and lacks some. Of over 70,000 clones listed, around 88% were seen once; the top ten hold roughly a sixth. This clone was seen only once. This CDR3 comprises 14 residues. Trimming shortened V by 0 bases and J by 2 bases, and 7 bases separated the two germline ends. Germline CDR1 and CDR2: SGHDT and YYEEEE. This clonotype was obtained from a human donor in a cohort sampled during active COVID-19. The sequenced sample was peripheral blood. The chain recombines TRBV5-6 with TRBJ2-3; TRBD1 might be the D (6 bases). Here the CDR3 DNA reads TGTGCCAGCAGCTTGGCGGGACACACAGATACGCAGTATTTT. Amino acid sequence: CASSLAGHTDTQYF.